These 20 T cell receptor beta chains originate from one sample sequenced in a study of T-cell memory formation after mild COVID-19. A single record per CDR3 protein comes from TCRdb applying MiXCR to the 5' RACE reads. The data contain around 200,000 distinct CDR3 sequences, around 18% of them singletons. The sample comprised PBMCs or a T cell subset sorted from them (not recorded which). These receptors all stem from a young man who had mild COVID-19 (a few samples of this study predate the infection). Cell type and time point are not known.

The chain links TRBV5-1 to TRBJ2-5; D is uncertain. The germline V and J ends were trimmed by 2 bases and 2 bases, with 4 bases remaining between them. Germline V gene data show CDR1 as SGHRS and CDR2 as YFSETQ. This CDR3 is built from 12 residues. The CDR3 DNA follows: TGCGCCAGCAGCTTCACGCAAGAGACCCAGTACTTC. Its translation is CASSFTQETQYF.

The V and J genes are TRBV25-1 and TRBJ1-5, with D maybe TRBD1 (5 bases). CDR1 is MGHDK, CDR2 SYGVNS, per germline. V shed 6 bases and J shed 0 bases, with 9 bases lying between them. The CDR3 has 14 residues. CDR3 residues: CASSVTGSNQPQHF. The CDR3 nucleotides read TGTGCCAGCAGCGTCACAGGTAGCAATCAGCCCCAGCATTTT. Full variable domain (outside the CDR3, taken from reference TRBV25-1 and TRBJ1-5): EADIYQTPRYLVIGTGKKITLECSQTMGHDKMYWYQQDPGMELHLIHYSYGVNSTEKGDLSSESTVSRIRTEHFPLTLESARPSHTSQYLCASSVTGSNQPQHFGDGTRLSIL.

This clonotype was picked up a small number of times. This chain uses TRBV28 with TRBJ2-7; 7 positions match TRBD2. V lost 6 bases, J lost 2 bases, and 4 bases stayed unmatched. Germline V gene data show CDR1 as MDHEN and CDR2 as SYDVKM. This CDR3 contains 13 residues. The CDR3 region has the DNA TGTGCCAGCAGGGGGACTACGACCTACGAGCAGTACGTC. Amino acids: CASRGTTTYEQYV.

The chain employs TRBV20-1 and TRBJ1-5; D ambiguous. Per germline, CDR1 DFQATT and CDR2 SNEGSKA (reference sequence). This CDR3 contains 12 residues. V was cut by 3 bases and J by 8 bases, with 11 bases left in between. The CDR3: CSASQRNEPQHF. CDR3 nucleotide sequence: TGCAGTGCTAGCCAGCGTAATGAGCCCCAGCATTTT.

This clonotype was detected ten times or more. The J gene is TRBJ2-1, the V gene TRBV20-1, with 11 nucleotides matching TRBD1. Trimming took 4 bases from V and 6 from J; bases not matched to a gene: 8. The CDR3 contains 15 residues. From germline, CDR1 is DFQATT and CDR2 SNEGSKA (reference sequence). The CDR3 DNA reads TGCAGTGCTACAACCGGGACAGGGGGTTCCAATGAGCAGTTCTTC. It codes for CSATTGTGGSNEQFF.

The V call is TRBV12-3 or TRBV12-4, the J call TRBJ2-5; a weak D match, TRBD1 (6 bases). The CDR3 is made up of 13 amino acids. The ends were cut back, 6 bases at V and 2 bases at J, with 10 bases in the middle. Here the CDR3 reads CASRQTGQETQYF. In DNA, the CDR3 is TGTGCCAGCAGACAAACAGGGCAAGAGACCCAGTACTTC.

The chain combines TRBV5-1 with TRBJ2-7, with a tentative D call TRBD2 (5 bases). Germline CDR1 is SGHRS and CDR2 is YFSETQ. Trimming shortened V by 0 bases and J by 3 bases, and 10 bases separated the two germline ends. This CDR3 contains 14 residues. CDR3 sequence: CASSLAGESYEQYV. CDR3 DNA: TGCGCCAGCAGCTTGGCCGGGGAGAGCTACGAGCAGTACGTC.

Only a few counts were recorded for this clonotype. The chain uses TRBV4-1 and TRBJ1-2, with D unclear. Trimming left V 0 bases short and J 8 bases short, with 19 bases between. The CDR3 is 16 residues long. Germline V gene sequence: CDR1 MGHRA, CDR2 YSYEKL. The CDR3 here is CASSQDPRPAPGGYTF. The CDR3 nucleotides are TGCGCCAGCAGCCAAGACCCGAGGCCAGCCCCGGGGGGCTACACCTTC.

This clonotype was detected a few times. The J gene is TRBJ2-5, the V gene TRBV6-2 or TRBV6-3, with 7 bases that match TRBD2. Unmatched junction bases numbered 3, after V lost 0 bases and J lost 5 bases. This CDR3 contains 14 residues. Germline CDR1 MNHEY, CDR2 SVGEGT. CDR3 sequence reads: CASSYSGGGETQYF. The CDR3 DNA reads as TGTGCCAGCAGTTACTCCGGGGGAGGGGAGACCCAGTACTTC.

As DNA, the CDR3 is TGTGCCATCAGTCTCGACCCGGGGGGCAACGGCATTCAGTACTTC. It is translated as CAISLDPGGNGIQYF. The V and J genes are TRBV10-3 and TRBJ2-4; perhaps TRBD2 as D (7 bases). The CDR3 length is 15 residues. Between the trimmed V and J ends, which lost 5 bases and 9 bases, there was a span of 20 bases. From germline, CDR1 is ENHRY and CDR2 SYGVKD.

J is TRBJ2-5 and V is TRBV5-1; TRBD1 matches at 7 bases. V gave up 2 bases and J gave up 4 bases; unmatched junction bases: 5. Germline V gene lookup returns CDR1 SGHRS and CDR2 YFSETQ. This CDR3 comprises 14 residues. CDR3 loop: CASSFGQARETQYF. In DNA, the CDR3 is TGCGCCAGCAGCTTCGGACAGGCCAGAGAGACCCAGTACTTC.

Only a few counts were recorded for this clonotype. This chain uses TRBV5-1 with TRBJ2-1; 8 bases line up with TRBD1. The CDR3 contains 12 residues. Trimming cost V 4 bases and J 8 bases; bases outside gene matches: 2. Germline V gene data show CDR1 as SGHRS and CDR2 as YFSETQ. The CDR3 sequence: CASSQDRDEQFF. In DNA, the CDR3 is TGCGCCAGCAGCCAGGACAGGGATGAGCAGTTCTTC. Full variable domain (missing parts from reference TRBV5-1 and TRBJ2-1): KAGVTQTPRYLIKTRGQQVTLSCSPISGHRSVSWYQQTPGQGLQFLFEYFSETQRNKGNFPGRFSGRQFSNSRSEMNVSTLELGDSALYLCASSQDRDEQFFGPGTRLTVL.

This chain joins TRBV4-1 and TRBJ1-5, with a tentative D call TRBD1 (6 bases). CDR3 size: 12 residues. Per germline, CDR1 MGHRA and CDR2 YSYEKL. V was cut by 3 bases and J by 9 bases, with 9 bases left in between. This CDR3 reads CASSQLGGPQHF. The CDR3 bases are TGCGCCAGCAGCCAGCTAGGGGGGCCCCAGCATTTT.

The genes are TRBV11-2 and TRBJ1-2, with 7 bases identical to TRBD1. The CDR3 contains 13 residues. Germline CDR1 reads SGHAT; CDR2 reads FQNNGV. V shed 3 bases and J 5 bases; nucleotides not matched to a gene: 3. The CDR3 region is CASSLGTEYGYTF. The DNA for the CDR3 is TGTGCCAGCAGCTTGGGGACAGAATATGGCTACACCTTC.

This chain links TRBV7-2 with TRBJ2-2, with 8 bases aligning to TRBD1. CDR1 SGHTA and CDR2 FQGNSA come from the germline V gene. This CDR3 spans 16 amino acids. Germline trimming cut 5 bases from V and 5 bases from J; bases unmatched to any gene: 10. CDR3 loop: CASSRPGQEYTGELFF. CDR3 bases: TGTGCCAGCAGCCGACCGGGACAGGAGTATACCGGGGAGCTGTTTTTT.

The gene calls are TRBV28 and TRBJ2-3; 8 bases map to TRBD2. The ends lost 1 base at V and 3 bases at J; junction bases unmatched: 6. This CDR3 has 16 residues. Germline CDR1 and CDR2: MDHEN and SYDVKM. The CDR3 here is CASSLFPGGPTDTQYF. CDR3 coding DNA: TGTGCCAGCAGTTTATTTCCGGGGGGGCCGACAGATACGCAGTATTTT.

This clonotype was picked up a small number of times. This chain joins TRBV27 and TRBJ2-4, with TRBD1 as a possible D gene (6 bases). This CDR3 is built from 14 residues. V gave up 5 bases and J gave up 9 bases, with 17 bases separating them. CDR1 and CDR2 from the germline V gene are MNHEY and SMNVEV (reference sequence). The CDR3 coding sequence is TGTGCCAGCAGTCCTGGCAGGGGCTTGGGCATTCAGTACTTC. Residues: CASSPGRGLGIQYF.

This clonotype was recorded a few times. The CDR3 here is CATSDVGQGNQPQHF. Here the CDR3 DNA reads TGTGCCACCAGTGACGTGGGACAGGGCAATCAGCCCCAGCATTTT. This chain links TRBV24-1 with TRBJ1-5; 8 nucleotides match TRBD1. Per germline, CDR1 KGHDR and CDR2 SFDVKD. V shed 4 bases and J 2 bases; nucleotides not matched to a gene: 3. CDR3 length equals 15 residues.

The V call is TRBV7-2, the J call TRBJ2-2, with D possibly TRBD1 on 5 matching bases. CDR1 and CDR2 (germline): SGHTA, FQGNSA. The CDR3 is made up of 13 amino acids. Between the trimmed V and J ends, which lost 5 bases and 5 bases, there was a span of 9 bases. The CDR3 protein is CASSIRDTGELFF. Written as DNA, the CDR3 is TGTGCCAGCAGCATCAGGGATACCGGGGAGCTGTTTTTT.

V gene TRBV9 combines with J gene TRBJ2-7, with TRBD2 matching over 12 bases. In germline, CDR1 is SGDLS, CDR2 YYNGEE. With V trimmed by 1 base and J by 6 bases, 8 bases remained unmatched. This CDR3 contains 16 residues. The CDR3 bases are TGTGCCAGCAGCGTATCCCCCCAGGGACTAGCGGGCGAGCAGTACTTC. Its translation is CASSVSPQGLAGEQYF.